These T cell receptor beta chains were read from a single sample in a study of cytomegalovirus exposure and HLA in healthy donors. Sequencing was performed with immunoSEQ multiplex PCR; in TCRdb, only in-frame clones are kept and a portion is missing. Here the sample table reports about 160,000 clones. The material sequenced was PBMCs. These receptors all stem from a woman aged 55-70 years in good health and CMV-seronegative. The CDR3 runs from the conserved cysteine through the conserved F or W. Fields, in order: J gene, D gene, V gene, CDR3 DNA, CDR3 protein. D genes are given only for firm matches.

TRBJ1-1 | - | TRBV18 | TGTGCCAGCTCACCTCTAGACGGAGACACTGAAGCTTTCTTT | CASSPLDGDTEAFF
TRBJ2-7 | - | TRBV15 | TGTGCCACCAGCAGAGATCTCTTGAGCTCCTACGAGCAGTACTTC | CATSRDLLSSYEQYF
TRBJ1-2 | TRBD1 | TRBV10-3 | TGTGCCATCAGTGAGTCTGAAGGACAGGGGATCGGCTACACCTTC | CAISESEGQGIGYTF
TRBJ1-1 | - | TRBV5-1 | TGCGCCAGCAGCTTGTGGGGGGCTGAAGCTTTCTTT | CASSLWGAEAFF
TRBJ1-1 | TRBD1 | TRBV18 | TGTGCCAGCTCACCAACGACAGGGGTACACACTGAAGCTTTCTTT | CASSPTTGVHTEAFF
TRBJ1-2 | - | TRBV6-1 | TGTGCCAGCAGTGAATTCATAGGGGCTAGCGCTGGCTACACCTTC | CASSEFIGASAGYTF
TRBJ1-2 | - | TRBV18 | TGTGCCAGCTCGACTCTTAACTATGGCTACACCTTC | CASSTLNYGYTF
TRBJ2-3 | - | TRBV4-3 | TGCGCCAGCAGCCAAGGGCCAGGGGTTGGAGATACGCAGTATTTT | CASSQGPGVGDTQYF
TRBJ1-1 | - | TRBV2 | TGTGCCAGCAGTGAAGACAGGGCAAACACTGAAGCTTTCTTT | CASSEDRANTEAFF
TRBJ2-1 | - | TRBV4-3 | TGCGCCAGCAGCCAAGATCGGCAGGGTCGCTCCTACAATGAGCAGTTCTTC | CASSQDRQGRSYNEQFF